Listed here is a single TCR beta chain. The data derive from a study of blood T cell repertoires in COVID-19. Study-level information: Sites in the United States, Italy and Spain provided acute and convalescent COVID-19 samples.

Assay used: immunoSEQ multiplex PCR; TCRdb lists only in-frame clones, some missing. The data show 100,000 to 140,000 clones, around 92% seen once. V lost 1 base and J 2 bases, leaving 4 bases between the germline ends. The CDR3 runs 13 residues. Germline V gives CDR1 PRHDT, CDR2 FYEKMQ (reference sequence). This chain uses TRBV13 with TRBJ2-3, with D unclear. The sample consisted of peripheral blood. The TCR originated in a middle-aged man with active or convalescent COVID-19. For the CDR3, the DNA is TGTGCCAGCAGCTTAGTACACACAGATACGCAGTATTTT. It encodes CASSLVHTDTQYF.